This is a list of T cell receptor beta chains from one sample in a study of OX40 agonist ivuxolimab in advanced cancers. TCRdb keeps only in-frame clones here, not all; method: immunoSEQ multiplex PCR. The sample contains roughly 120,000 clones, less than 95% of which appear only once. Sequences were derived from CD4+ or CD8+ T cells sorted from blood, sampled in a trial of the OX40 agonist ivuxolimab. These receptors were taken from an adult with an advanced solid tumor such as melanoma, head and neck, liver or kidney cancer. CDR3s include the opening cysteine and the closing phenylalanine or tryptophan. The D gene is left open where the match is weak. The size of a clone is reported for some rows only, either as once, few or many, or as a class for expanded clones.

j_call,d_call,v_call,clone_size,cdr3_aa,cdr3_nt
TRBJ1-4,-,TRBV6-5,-,CASSYSGPGGEKLFF,TGTGCCAGCAGTTACTCGGGCCCGGGGGGAGAAAAACTGTTTTTT
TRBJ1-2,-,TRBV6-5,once,CASKRPDGPRQTF,TGTGCCAGCAAGCGTCCGGACGGTCCGAGGCAGACCTTC
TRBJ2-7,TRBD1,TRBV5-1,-,CASSPGQGRDEQYF,TGCGCCAGCAGCCCCGGACAGGGCAGGGACGAGCAGTACTTC
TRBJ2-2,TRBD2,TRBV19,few,CASSIDPSGRKAGELFF,TGTGCCAGTAGTATAGATCCTAGCGGGAGGAAGGCCGGGGAGCTGTTTTTT
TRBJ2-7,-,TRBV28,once,CASSRYEQYF,TGTGCCAGCAGTAGATACGAGCAGTACTTC
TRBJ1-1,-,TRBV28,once,CASSSIGMNTEAFF,TGTGCCAGCAGTTCGATAGGCATGAACACTGAAGCTTTCTTT
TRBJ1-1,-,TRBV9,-,CASSAYTGLRDTEAFF,TGTGCCAGCAGCGCCTACACAGGGTTACGGGACACTGAAGCTTTCTTT
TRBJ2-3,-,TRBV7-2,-,CASSTHRVRDTQYF,TGTGCCAGCAGCACGCACAGGGTAAGAGATACGCAGTATTTT
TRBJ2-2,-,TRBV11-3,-,CASSASGTRTGELFF,TGTGCCAGCAGCGCGAGCGGAACTCGCACCGGGGAGCTGTTTTTT
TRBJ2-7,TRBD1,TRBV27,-,CASSFGQGVAYEQYF,TGTGCCAGCAGTTTTGGACAGGGAGTCGCATACGAGCAGTACTTC
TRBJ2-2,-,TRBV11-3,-,CASSQEGVGELFF,TGTGCCAGCAGCCAAGAGGGGGTCGGGGAGCTGTTTTTT
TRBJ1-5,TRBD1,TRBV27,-,CASSQTGGNQPQHF,TGTGCCAGCAGTCAGACAGGGGGCAATCAGCCCCAGCATTTT
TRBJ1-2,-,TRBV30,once,CAWRMVYGYTF,TGTGCCTGGAGGATGGTTTATGGCTACACCTTC
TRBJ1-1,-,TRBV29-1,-,CSVVNTEAFF,TGCAGCGTTGTTAACACTGAAGCTTTCTTT
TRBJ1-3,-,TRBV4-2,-,CASSQGEGRGGLSSGNTIYF,TGTGCCAGCAGCCAAGGAGAAGGGCGGGGTGGATTGAGCTCTGGAAACACCATATATTTT
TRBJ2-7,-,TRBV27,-,CASRGIGPREQYF,TGTGCCAGCCGGGGGATTGGGCCACGCGAGCAGTACTTC
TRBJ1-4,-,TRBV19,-,CASSLGRANEKLFF,TGTGCCAGTAGTCTAGGACGGGCAAATGAAAAACTGTTTTTT
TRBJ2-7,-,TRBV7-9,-,CASSLGGDRYGQYF,TGTGCCAGCAGCTTAGGGGGTGATCGTTATGGGCAGTACTTC
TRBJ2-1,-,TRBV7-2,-,CASSPGLGSYNEQFF,TGTGCCAGCAGCCCTGGATTGGGCTCCTACAATGAGCAGTTCTTC
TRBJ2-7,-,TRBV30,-,CAWKASSYEQYF,TGTGCCTGGAAGGCTAGCAGCTACGAGCAGTACTTC
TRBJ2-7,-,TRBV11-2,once,CASSATAYEQYF,TGTGCCAGCAGCGCGACAGCCTACGAGCAGTACTTC
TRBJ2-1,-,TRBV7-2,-,CASSSLSPSPYNEQFF,TGTGCCAGCAGCTCGCTTTCTCCGAGCCCCTACAATGAGCAGTTCTTC
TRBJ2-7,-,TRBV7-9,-,CASSRTDNEQYF,TGTGCCAGCAGCCGGACAGATAACGAGCAGTACTTC
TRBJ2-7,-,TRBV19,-,CASGDRKYEQYF,TGTGCCAGTGGAGACAGGAAGTACGAGCAGTACTTC
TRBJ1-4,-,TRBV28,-,CASNHRNEKLFF,TGTGCCAGCAATCACCGGAATGAAAAACTGTTTTTT
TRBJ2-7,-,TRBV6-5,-,CASSYSTGYEQYF,TGTGCCAGCAGTTACTCGACGGGGTACGAGCAGTACTTC
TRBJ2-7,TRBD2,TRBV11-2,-,CASSFPGLAGSYEQYF,TGTGCCAGCAGCTTCCCGGGACTAGCGGGATCCTACGAGCAGTACTTC
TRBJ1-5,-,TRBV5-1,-,CASSQSMTPARIDQPQHF,TGCGCCAGCAGTCAGTCTATGACCCCGGCCAGGATCGATCAGCCCCAGCATTTT
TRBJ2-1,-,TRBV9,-,CASSAEDLDNEQFF,TGTGCCAGCAGCGCCGAGGACCTTGACAATGAGCAGTTCTTC
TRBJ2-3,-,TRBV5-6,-,CASSLVRGADTQYF,TGTGCCAGCAGCTTGGTTAGGGGGGCAGATACGCAGTATTTT
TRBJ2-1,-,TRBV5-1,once,CASSYPVVNEQFF,TGCGCCAGCAGTTACCCGGTGGTCAATGAGCAGTTCTTC
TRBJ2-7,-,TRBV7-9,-,CASSFATLVSEQYF,TGTGCCAGCAGCTTTGCTACTCTAGTCTCCGAGCAGTACTTC
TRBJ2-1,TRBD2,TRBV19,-,CASSAGSSGTSSYNEQFF,TGTGCCAGTAGTGCCGGTTCTAGCGGGACCAGCTCCTACAATGAGCAGTTCTTC
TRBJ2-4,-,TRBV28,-,CASSFSAGLAKNIQYF,TGTGCCAGCAGTTTTTCCGCTGGCCTAGCCAAAAACATTCAGTACTTC
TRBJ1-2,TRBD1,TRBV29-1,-,CSVGDRVNYGYTF,TGCAGCGTTGGGGACAGGGTGAACTATGGCTACACCTTC
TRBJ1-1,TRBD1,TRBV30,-,CAWMEGASTEAFF,TGTGCCTGGATGGAGGGGGCGAGCACTGAAGCTTTCTTT
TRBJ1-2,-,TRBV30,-,CAWKETIGYTF,TGTGCCTGGAAAGAGACAATCGGCTACACCTTC
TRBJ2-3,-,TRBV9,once,CASSPSTDTQYF,TGTGCCAGCAGCCCGAGCACAGATACGCAGTATTTT
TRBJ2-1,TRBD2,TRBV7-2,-,CASSRPLAGASSYNEQFF,TGTGCCAGCAGCCGCCCACTAGCGGGCGCAAGCTCCTACAATGAGCAGTTCTTC
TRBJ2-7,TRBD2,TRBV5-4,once,CASSFSSGSAYEQYF,TGTGCCAGCAGCTTTTCTAGCGGTAGTGCCTACGAGCAGTACTTC
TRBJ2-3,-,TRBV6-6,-,CASRPGDSSTDTQYF,TGTGCCAGCAGACCCGGGGATTCTAGCACAGATACGCAGTATTTT
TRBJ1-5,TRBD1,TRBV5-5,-,CASSSRMGQGGTNQPQHF,TGTGCCAGCAGCTCGAGGATGGGACAGGGTGGGACGAATCAGCCCCAGCATTTT
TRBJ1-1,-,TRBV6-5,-,CASSYAGPFEAFF,TGTGCCAGCAGTTACGCCGGACCCTTTGAAGCTTTCTTT
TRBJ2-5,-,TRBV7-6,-,CASSLFGIRETQYF,TGTGCCAGCAGCTTATTCGGGATCCGCGAGACCCAGTACTTC
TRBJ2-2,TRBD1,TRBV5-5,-,CASRWDSITGELFF,TGTGCCAGCAGATGGGACAGTATAACCGGGGAGCTGTTTTTT
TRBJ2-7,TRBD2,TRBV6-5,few,CASSLGLASYEQYF,TGTGCCAGCAGCCTAGGACTAGCTTCCTACGAGCAGTACTTC
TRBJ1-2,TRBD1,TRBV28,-,CASSQRDRSRGGYTF,TGTGCCAGCAGCCAAAGGGACAGGTCCCGCGGTGGCTACACCTTC
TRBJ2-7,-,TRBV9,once,CASSPSGNLGAYEQYF,TGTGCCAGCAGCCCAAGTGGTAACCTGGGCGCCTACGAGCAGTACTTC
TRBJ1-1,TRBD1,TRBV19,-,CASSVRVQGLEAFF,TGTGCCAGTAGTGTCAGGGTACAGGGGCTTGAAGCTTTCTTT
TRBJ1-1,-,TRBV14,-,CASSLLAGGTEAFF,TGTGCCAGCAGCCTCTTGGCGGGGGGCACTGAAGCTTTCTTT
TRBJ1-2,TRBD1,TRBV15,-,CATSSQPLDRFSGYTF,TGTGCCACCAGCTCCCAACCCCTGGACAGGTTCTCTGGCTACACCTTC
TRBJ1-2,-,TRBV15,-,CATSRADSVYGYTF,TGTGCCACCAGCAGGGCCGACAGCGTCTATGGCTACACCTTC